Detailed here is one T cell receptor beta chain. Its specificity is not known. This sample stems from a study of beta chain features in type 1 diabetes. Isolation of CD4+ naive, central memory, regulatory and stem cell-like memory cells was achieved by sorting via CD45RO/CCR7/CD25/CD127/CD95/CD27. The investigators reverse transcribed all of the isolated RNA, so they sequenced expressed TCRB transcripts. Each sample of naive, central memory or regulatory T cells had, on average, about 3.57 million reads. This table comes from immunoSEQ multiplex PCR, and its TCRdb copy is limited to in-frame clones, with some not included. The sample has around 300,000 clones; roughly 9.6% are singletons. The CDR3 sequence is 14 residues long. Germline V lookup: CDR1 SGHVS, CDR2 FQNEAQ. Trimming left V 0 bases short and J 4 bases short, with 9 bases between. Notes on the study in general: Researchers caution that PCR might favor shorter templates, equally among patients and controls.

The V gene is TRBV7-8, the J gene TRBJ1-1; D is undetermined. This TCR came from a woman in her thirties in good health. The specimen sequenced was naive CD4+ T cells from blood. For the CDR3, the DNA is TGTGCCAGCAGCTTAGCTGTCGGGATCACTGAAGCTTTCTTT. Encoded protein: CASSLAVGITEAFF.